This entry is about one TCR beta chain. The data belong to a study of control samples from healthy donors and cancer patients. Trimming pared 10 bases from V and 3 bases from J, leaving 12 bases between. The CDR3 sequence is 12 residues long. CDR1 ENHRY and CDR2 SYGVKD come from the germline V gene. TCRdb's copy holds only in-frame clones and misses some; the assay was immunoSEQ multiplex PCR. The sample yields 130,000 to 150,000 clones, 80% to 90% seen once. The gene calls are TRBV10-3 and TRBJ2-5; D is unclear. The TCR comes from a woman under 40 in good health. The sequenced sample consisted of blood. In DNA form, the CDR3 reads TGTGCCAGCCGCAGAGAAAAAGAGACCCAGTACTTC. It encodes CASRREKETQYF.